The clone carrying this T cell receptor (beta chain) was seen ten or more times. The V and J ends lost 7 bases and 7 bases respectively, with 14 bases between them. The length of the CDR3 is 13 residues. Germline V gives CDR1 LGHNT, CDR2 FRNRAP. This record belongs to a study of blood T cells in healthy people across ages. With a J-beta primer mix and a sample-barcoded 5' primer, a second PCR ran roughly 7 to 11 cycles. TCRdb reanalysed the 5' RACE reads using MiXCR and keeps one entry per CDR3 protein. This repertoire shows some 700,000 distinct CDR3 sequences, approximately 22% found once; its top ten account for under 25%.

The chain recombines TRBV12-5 with TRBJ2-1; no definite D call. The sample taken for sequencing was blood. This TCR was sampled from a man between 70 and 80 years old in good health. CDR3 nucleotides: TGTGCTAGTGCCACCGACTTCGGGAATGAGCAGTTCTTC. Its protein is CASATDFGNEQFF.